This entry lists 10 T cell receptor beta chains sequenced from one sample in a study of regulatory T cells. Study outcomes and limitations: Hydrophobic residues at CDR3 positions 6 and 7 were enriched in conventional CD4+ T cells of CD3G-deficient patients.

For these receptors, no antigen is known. The PCR used 52 TRBV and 13 TRBJ primers. Data came from immunoSEQ multiplex PCR; TCRdb stores just in-frame clones and leaves some out. The sample consists of over 20,000 clones, nearly 90% of them appearing once. The sample was conventional CD4+ T cells sorted from blood. These receptors all come from a child between 10 and 17 years old with CD3G deficiency.

A few counts support this clone. The V gene is TRBV2, the J gene TRBJ2-2, with 12 bases aligning to TRBD1. The CDR3 runs 16 residues. The V gene's germline CDR1 is SNHLY and CDR2 FYNNEI. Trimming at V came to 0 bases and at J to 7 bases, leaving 3 bases not matched to a gene. The CDR3 here is CASSEAGQGAGGELFF. The DNA of the CDR3 is TGTGCCAGCAGTGAAGCGGGACAGGGGGCCGGCGGGGAGCTGTTTTTT.

This chain joins TRBV11-2 and TRBJ2-7; TRBD2 agrees at 11 bases. Germline CDR1 is SGHAT and CDR2 is FQNNGV. Germline trimming cut 1 base from V and 4 bases from J; bases unmatched to any gene: 12. This CDR3 has 18 residues. The CDR3 nucleotides are TGTGCCAGCAGCTTAGGGTGGGTAACTAGCGGGAGACCGTACGAGCAGTACTTC. It specifies CASSLGWVTSGRPYEQYF.

The J gene is TRBJ2-2, the V gene TRBV30; TRBD2 agrees at 8 bases. The length of the CDR3 is 16 residues. With V trimmed by 4 bases and J by 5 bases, 12 bases remained unmatched. Germline V lookup: CDR1 GTSNPN, CDR2 SVGIG (reference sequence). CDR3: CAWTNSGKKRTGELFF. For the CDR3, the DNA is TGTGCCTGGACAAATAGCGGGAAAAAACGGACCGGGGAGCTGTTTTTT.

The V and J genes are TRBV5-1 and TRBJ2-7, with D perhaps being TRBD1 or TRBD2 (5 bases each). The CDR3 is made up of 14 amino acids. Germline V gene lookup returns CDR1 SGHRS and CDR2 YFSETQ. Trimming took 0 bases from V and 8 from J, leaving 15 bases between them. CDR3 sequence: CASSLEGPWGKQYF. As DNA, the CDR3 is TGCGCCAGCAGCTTGGAAGGACCCTGGGGGAAGCAGTACTTC.

This chain links TRBV6-1 with TRBJ2-1; D gene uncertain. Trimming pared 3 bases from V and 4 bases from J, leaving 4 bases between. CDR1 is MNHNS and CDR2 is SASEGT in the germline V gene. This CDR3 is built from 12 residues. The CDR3 DNA sequence: TGTGCCAGCAGTGATGGGTACAATGAGCAGTTCTTC. Translated, it gives CASSDGYNEQFF.

The genes are TRBV19 and TRBJ2-1; 12 nucleotides match TRBD2. Trimming cost V 3 bases and J 10 bases; bases outside gene matches: 10. This CDR3 spans 16 amino acids. The V gene's germline CDR1 is LNHDA and CDR2 SQIVND (reference sequence). The DNA for the CDR3 is TGTGCCAGTAGTATGTCCGGGACTAGCGGGCGTCGGGAGCAGTTCTTC. It translates to CASSMSGTSGRREQFF.

This chain joins TRBV7-9 and TRBJ2-3, with D maybe TRBD2 (5 bases). Trimming cost V 1 base and J 5 bases, with 16 bases left between them. CDR3 size: 16 residues. Per the germline V gene, CDR1 is SEHNR and CDR2 is FQNEAQ (reference sequence). CDR3 nucleotide sequence: TGTGCCAGCAGCTTAGAGGCCGGGGTGGCGCGAGATACGCAGTATTTT. It encodes CASSLEAGVARDTQYF.

This chain links TRBV28 with TRBJ2-7; D might be TRBD1 or TRBD2, each matching 6 bases. Germline V gene sequence: CDR1 MDHEN, CDR2 SYDVKM. Trimming stripped 1 base from V and 5 bases from J, with 12 bases between. There are 14 residues in the CDR3. CDR3 bases: TGTGCCAGCAGTTTATTAGACAGGACTAACGAGCAGTACTTC. Protein sequence: CASSLLDRTNEQYF. Looking up the rest from reference TRBV28 and TRBJ2-7 gives the full variable domain: DVKVTQSSRYLVKRTGEKVFLECVQDMDHENMFWYRQDPGLGLRLIYFSYDVKMKEKGDIPEGYSVSREKKERFSLILESASTNQTSMYLCASSLLDRTNEQYFGPGTRLTVT.

The J gene is TRBJ2-1, the V gene TRBV6-1, with D possibly matching TRBD2 (5 bases). V lost 3 bases, J lost 8 bases, and 8 bases lay in between. The CDR3 spans 12 residues. CDR1 is MNHNS and CDR2 is SASEGT in the germline V gene. CDR3 region: CASSEFSDEQFF. CDR3 DNA: TGTGCCAGCAGTGAGTTTAGCGATGAGCAGTTCTTC.

The gene calls are TRBV5-1 and TRBJ2-5; D ambiguous. The germline gives CDR1 SGHRS, CDR2 YFSETQ. The CDR3 totals 14 residues. V gave up 0 bases and J gave up 1 base, with 7 bases separating them. The CDR3 coding sequence is TGCGCCAGCAGCTTGGGGTCATCCCAAGAGACCCAGTACTTC. Protein sequence: CASSLGSSQETQYF.